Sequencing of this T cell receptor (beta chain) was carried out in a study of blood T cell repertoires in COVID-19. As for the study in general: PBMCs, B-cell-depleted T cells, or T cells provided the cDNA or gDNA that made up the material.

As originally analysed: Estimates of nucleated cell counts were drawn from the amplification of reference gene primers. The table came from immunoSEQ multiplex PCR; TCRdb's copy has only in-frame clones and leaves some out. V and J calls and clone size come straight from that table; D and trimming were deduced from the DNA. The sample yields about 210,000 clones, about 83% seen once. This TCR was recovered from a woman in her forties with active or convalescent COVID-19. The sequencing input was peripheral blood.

The CDR3 DNA is TGTGCCAGCGCAATTAGCGGGGGTCCCTACAATGAGCAGTTCTTC. This gives the protein CASAISGGPYNEQFF. The chain combines TRBV27 with TRBJ2-1; 9 positions agree with TRBD2. The CDR3 has 15 amino acids. Germline-derived CDR1 and CDR2 are MNHEY and SMNVEV (reference sequence). Trimming cost V 8 bases and J 2 bases; bases outside gene matches: 7.